A single sample gave rise to the 18 T cell receptor beta chains below, sequenced in a study of T-cell memory formation after mild COVID-19. TCRdb itself ran the 5' RACE reads through MiXCR, one entry per CDR3 protein. The table records around 310,000 distinct CDR3 sequences, around a fifth of them present only once. Sequencing was performed on PBMCs or a T cell subset sorted from them (not recorded which). The receptors here all came from a young man who had mild COVID-19 (a few samples of this study predate the infection). Cell type and time point are not known.

This clonotype was picked up a small number of times. The chain joins TRBV6-6 to TRBJ2-3; perhaps TRBD2 as D (5 bases). V lost 2 bases and J 6 bases, leaving 9 bases between the germline ends. Germline CDR1 reads MNHNY; CDR2 reads SVGAGI (reference sequence). The CDR3 spans 13 residues. In DNA, the CDR3 is TGTGCCAGCAGTTACGTACTAGGGGATACGCAGTATTTT. Its translation: CASSYVLGDTQYF.

In this sample, this clonotype turned up a few times. This chain links TRBV7-9 with TRBJ2-5; 7 nucleotides match TRBD2. Germline V lookup: CDR1 SEHNR, CDR2 FQNEAQ (reference sequence). Trimming took 5 bases from V and 1 from J; bases not matched to a gene: 4. The CDR3 runs 14 residues. CDR3 DNA sequence: TGTGCCAGCAGCCAGGGAGGGTCCCAAGAGACCCAGTACTTC. It codes for CASSQGGSQETQYF. Combining the CDR3 with reference TRBV7-9 and TRBJ2-5 gives the whole variable domain DTGVSQNPRHKITKRGQNVTFRCDPISEHNRLYWYRQTLGQGPEFLTYFQNEAQLEKSRLLSDRFSAERPKGSFSTLEIQRTEQGDSAMYLCASSQGGSQETQYFGPGTRLLVL.

The chain carries TRBV9 and TRBJ1-1, with D unresolved. Trimming pared 0 bases from V and 6 bases from J, leaving 6 bases between. The CDR3 is 12 residues long. The germline V gene encodes CDR1 SGDLS and CDR2 YYNGEE. In DNA, the CDR3 is TGTGCCAGCAGCGTAGACGGTTCTGAAGCTTTCTTT. This gives the protein CASSVDGSEAFF.

The chain is built from TRBV4-2 and TRBJ2-1, with no clear D. Germline V lookup: CDR1 LGHNA, CDR2 YNFKEQ. With 3 bases removed from V and 6 bases from J, the gap between germline ends came to 3 bases. The CDR3 runs to 11 residues. CDR3 in amino acids: CASSHFNEQFF. For the CDR3, the DNA is TGTGCCAGCAGCCATTTCAATGAGCAGTTCTTC.

The table lists this clonotype with a few counts. This sequence joins TRBV6-6 and TRBJ1-1; the D is unclear. The V and J ends lost 6 bases and 2 bases respectively, with 13 bases between them. The CDR3 has 14 amino acids. CDR1 is MNHNY and CDR2 is SVGAGI in the germline V gene (reference sequence). The CDR3 DNA reads as TGTGCCAGCAGAATCAGGAGGATTAACACTGAAGCTTTCTTT. Its protein is CASRIRRINTEAFF.

The chain uses TRBV29-1 and TRBJ2-4, with D perhaps TRBD2 (6 bases). Germline V gene lookup returns CDR1 SQVTM and CDR2 ANQGSEA. V was pared by 3 bases and J by 10 bases, with 16 bases between. The CDR3 is 13 amino acids. The CDR3 DNA is TGCAGCGTTGAGACTGGGGAGGATATTATTCAGTACTTC. It encodes CSVETGEDIIQYF. Based on the CDR3 plus reference TRBV29-1 and TRBJ2-4, the full variable domain is SAVISQKPSRDICQRGTSLTIQCQVDSQVTMMFWYRQQPGQSLTLIATANQGSEATYESGFVIDKFPISRPNLTFSTLTVSNMSPEDSSIYLCSVETGEDIIQYFGAGTRLSVL.

The chain employs TRBV28 and TRBJ1-2; 10 bases are shared with TRBD1. This CDR3 comprises 14 residues. J was trimmed by 6 bases and V by 7 bases; bases with no gene match: 8. CDR1 is MDHEN and CDR2 is SYDVKM in the germline V gene. The CDR3 DNA sequence: TGTGCCAGCACGAGAGACAGGGGGCTGAATGGCTACACCTTC. It codes for CASTRDRGLNGYTF.

The gene calls are TRBV7-2 and TRBJ2-3, with a possible D match to TRBD1 (5 bases). Germline CDR1 SGHTA, CDR2 FQGNSA. The CDR3 is 14 residues long. The V end lost 3 bases, the J end lost 1 base, and 8 bases lay between the germline ends. In DNA, the CDR3 is TGTGCCAGCAGCTTCAGCAGGGGCACAGATACGCAGTATTTT. Translated: CASSFSRGTDTQYF.

The chain joins TRBV2 to TRBJ2-7; 12 nucleotides match TRBD2. The V and J ends lost 8 bases and 3 bases, in that order; junction bases with no gene match: 2. The germline gives CDR1 SNHLY, CDR2 FYNNEI. There are 13 residues in the CDR3. CDR3: CASRTSGIYEQYV. The CDR3 DNA reads as TGTGCCAGCCGGACTAGCGGGATCTACGAGCAGTACGTC.

In this sample, this clonotype turned up a few times. This rearrangement joins TRBV4-1 to TRBJ2-7; D is perhaps TRBD1 or TRBD2 (5 bases each). The CDR3 extends over 15 amino acids. CDR1 is MGHRA and CDR2 is YSYEKL in the germline V gene. V was cut by 8 bases and J by 0 bases, with 17 bases left in between. The CDR3 DNA reads as TGCGCCAGCCGAGGGGAATATCTAAGCTCCTACGAGCAGTACTTC. Translation gives CASRGEYLSSYEQYF.

In this sample, this clonotype turned up a few times. V is TRBV5-1 and J is TRBJ2-7, with D perhaps given as TRBD1 or TRBD2 (5 bases each). CDR1 SGHRS and CDR2 YFSETQ come from the germline V gene. This CDR3 contains 16 residues. The V and J ends lost 0 bases and 2 bases respectively, with 15 bases between them. In nucleotides, the CDR3 is TGCGCCAGCAGCTTGGAGGGGTCAGGAGGTGCCTACGAGCAGTACGTC. Its protein product is CASSLEGSGGAYEQYV.

CDR3 bases: TGTGCCAGCAGCGGCCCTGGGACAGTTAACACTGAAGCTTTCTTT. Translated, it gives CASSGPGTVNTEAFF. The gene calls are TRBV11-2 and TRBJ1-1; 7 bases are a match to TRBD1. Germline V gives CDR1 SGHAT, CDR2 FQNNGV. The length of the CDR3 is 15 residues. V trimming: 5 bases; J trimming: 2 bases; junction bases outside the gene matches: 8.

This clonotype was seen a few times. The V call is TRBV5-1, the J call TRBJ2-1, with 11 bases lining up with TRBD1. J was trimmed by 7 bases and V by 4 bases; bases with no gene match: 7. This CDR3 has 15 amino acids. CDR1 and CDR2 (germline): SGHRS, YFSETQ. This CDR3 is CASSRGQGAVNEQFF. The CDR3 DNA follows: TGCGCCAGCAGCCGCGGACAGGGGGCGGTAAATGAGCAGTTCTTC.

This clonotype appeared a few times. This chain links TRBV12-3 or TRBV12-4 with TRBJ2-2; D assignment may be TRBD1 or TRBD2 (6 bases each). The CDR3 has 14 amino acids. With 5 bases removed from V and 6 bases from J, the gap between germline ends came to 13 bases. CDR3 sequence (DNA): TGTGCCAGCAGTAAAGACGGGGGCCCCGGGGAGCTGTTTTTT. Protein sequence: CASSKDGGPGELFF.

This clonotype was observed a handful of times. The chain joins TRBV28 to TRBJ2-7, with TRBD2 as a possible D gene (6 bases). Germline V gene sequence: CDR1 MDHEN, CDR2 SYDVKM. Trimming shortened V by 1 base and J by 12 bases, and 13 bases separated the two germline ends. This CDR3 contains 12 residues. CDR3 protein: CASSLFREPLYV. CDR3 DNA: TGTGCCAGCAGTTTATTCCGGGAGCCTTTGTACGTC.

This clonotype was seen at least ten times. The chain couples TRBV20-1 to TRBJ2-7; D is ambiguous. CDR3 length: 14 residues. V lost 4 bases, J lost 3 bases, and 16 bases lay in between. CDR1 is DFQATT and CDR2 is SNEGSKA in the germline V gene (reference sequence). CDR3 in DNA: TGCAGTGCTATAAAGCCCTCCATATACTACGAGCAGTACGTC. This gives the protein CSAIKPSIYYEQYV.

This clonotype has at least ten counts. V usage is TRBV5-1 and J usage is TRBJ2-7, with TRBD1 matching over 7 bases. The CDR3 sequence is 15 residues long. In germline, CDR1 is SGHRS, CDR2 YFSETQ. After removal of 4 bases from V and 6 bases from J, the junction contained 13 bases not matched to a gene. The CDR3 is CASSAHLGQSGEQYF. In DNA, the CDR3 is TGCGCCAGCAGCGCCCACTTGGGACAGTCCGGCGAGCAGTACTTC.

This clonotype was seen many times. The chain combines TRBV20-1 with TRBJ1-2; possibly TRBD1 for D (5 bases). The V gene lost 3 bases and the J gene lost 6 bases, with 11 bases spanning the gap. The CDR3 covers 12 residues. Germline V CDR1 and CDR2: DFQATT, SNEGSKA (reference sequence). Here the CDR3 reads CSASTGSNGYTF. In nucleotides, the CDR3 is TGCAGTGCTAGTACAGGTTCGAATGGCTACACCTTC.